This TCR beta chain came from a study of cytomegalovirus exposure and HLA in healthy donors. Study-wide results and limits: The study assumed roughly uniform donor sequencing depth for presence/absence analyses. The study reported that TCR beta sequences accurately predicted HLA-A and HLA-B alleles in most subjects.

V was pared by 3 bases and J by 3 bases, with 2 bases between. There are 11 residues in the CDR3. Germline CDR1 reads SGHVS; CDR2 reads FNYEAQ. Concerning this clone: Its antigen is not identified.

The primer mix had 60 Vbeta and 13 Jbeta primers. Produced via immunoSEQ multiplex PCR; TCRdb's table is partial and in-frame only. The repertoire holds 120,000 or so clones, with 75% to 85% as singletons. The sample comprised PBMCs. This rearrangement joins TRBV7-6 to TRBJ2-5; D unresolved. The TCR comes from a woman between 45 and 60 years old in good health and CMV-seropositive. The CDR3 reads CASSFKETQYF. The CDR3 nucleotides are TGTGCCAGCAGCTTCAAAGAGACCCAGTACTTC.